This T cell receptor beta chain came from a study of blood T cell repertoires in COVID-19. Overall study context: Sites across the United States, Italy and Spain contributed samples from acute and convalescent COVID-19. T cells, B-cell-depleted T cells, or PBMCs provided the cDNA or gDNA that served as material.

This clone was seen many times. How the authors handled the data: By means of reference gene primer amplification, nucleated cell counts were estimated. Data came from immunoSEQ multiplex PCR; TCRdb stores just in-frame clones and leaves some out. V, J and clone size reflect that table, while D and trimming were determined from the DNA. The data contain fewer than 350,000 clones, around 86% of them singletons. This CDR3 has 13 residues. CDR1 is MNHNY, CDR2 SVGAGI, per germline (reference sequence). Trimming took 6 bases from V and 3 from J, leaving 11 bases between them. The clonotype was recovered from a woman aged 25 to 45 who had recovered from COVID-19. This chain uses TRBV6-6 with TRBJ1-2, with D possibly being TRBD1 (5 bases). Input material: peripheral blood. CDR3 DNA sequence: TGTGCCAGCAGGCAGACAGCCGACTATGGCTACACCTTC. Protein sequence: CASRQTADYGYTF.